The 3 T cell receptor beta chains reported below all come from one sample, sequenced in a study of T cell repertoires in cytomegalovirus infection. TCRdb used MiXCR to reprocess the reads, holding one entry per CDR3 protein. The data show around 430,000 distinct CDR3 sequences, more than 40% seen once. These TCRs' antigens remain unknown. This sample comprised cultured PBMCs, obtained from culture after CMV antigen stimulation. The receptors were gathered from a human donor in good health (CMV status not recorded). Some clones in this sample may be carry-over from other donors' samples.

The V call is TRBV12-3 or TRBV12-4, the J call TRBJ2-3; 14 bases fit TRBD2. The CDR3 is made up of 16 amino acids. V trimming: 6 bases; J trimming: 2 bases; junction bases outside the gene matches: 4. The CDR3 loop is CASRTSGGASTDTQYF. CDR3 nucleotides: TGTGCCAGCAGGACTAGCGGGGGGGCCTCCACAGATACGCAGTATTTT.

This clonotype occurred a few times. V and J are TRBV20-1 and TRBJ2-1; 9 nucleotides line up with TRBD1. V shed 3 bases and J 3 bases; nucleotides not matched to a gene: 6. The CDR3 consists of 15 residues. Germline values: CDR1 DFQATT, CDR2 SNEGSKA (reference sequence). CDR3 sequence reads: CSASISTGGYNEQFF. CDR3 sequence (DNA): TGCAGTGCTAGCATTTCGACAGGGGGCTACAATGAGCAGTTCTTC.

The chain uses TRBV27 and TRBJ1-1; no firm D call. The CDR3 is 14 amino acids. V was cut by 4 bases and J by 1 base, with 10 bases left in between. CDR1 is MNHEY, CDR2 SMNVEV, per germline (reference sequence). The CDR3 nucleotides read TGTGCCAGCAGTTGGACTGGGGAGAACACTGAAGCTTTCTTT. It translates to CASSWTGENTEAFF.